A selection of T cell receptor beta chains follows, all from one sample in a study of cytomegalovirus exposure and HLA in healthy donors. Profiling relied on immunoSEQ multiplex PCR, and the TCRdb table lists in-frame clones only, not all of them. The sample consists of approximately 210,000 clones, around 79% of them appearing once. The sample comprised PBMCs. The receptors were gathered from a male donor in good health and CMV-seropositive. Each CDR3 is given with its conserved first and last residue. The D gene is left open where the match is weak. The size entry is marked missing in some rows and otherwise reads once, few, many or a size class.

D gene	V gene	J gene	clone size	CDR3 protein	CDR3 DNA
-	TRBV21-1	TRBJ2-7	-	CASSPSGGTGLSYEQYF	TGTGCCAGCAGCCCCTCCGGAGGGACGGGACTATCCTACGAGCAGTACTTC
TRBD2	TRBV7-9	TRBJ2-7	once	CASSPTGGVAYDEQYF	TGTGCCAGCAGCCCGACCGGGGGGGTAGCGTACGACGAGCAGTACTTC
TRBD2	TRBV10-3	TRBJ2-5	few	CAIRGLGQETQYF	TGTGCCATCAGGGGACTAGGGCAAGAGACCCAGTACTTC
-	TRBV18	TRBJ1-1	-	CASSPLGGGLSTEAFF	TGTGCCAGCTCACCCCTAGGGGGAGGGTTGAGCACTGAAGCTTTCTTT
-	TRBV5-5	TRBJ2-7	-	CASSLPTTYEQYF	TGTGCCAGCAGCTTGCCGACAACCTACGAGCAGTACTTC
TRBD1	TRBV9	TRBJ2-7	-	CASSRDSSSYEQYF	TGTGCCAGCAGCCGGGACAGCAGCTCCTACGAGCAGTACTTC
-	TRBV5-8	TRBJ1-2	-	CASRTGGINYGYTF	TGTGCCAGCCGGACCGGGGGGATTAACTATGGCTACACCTTC
TRBD1	TRBV19	TRBJ1-5	-	CASQDRGQNQPQHF	TGTGCCAGTCAGGACAGGGGGCAGAATCAGCCCCAGCATTTT
-	TRBV12-5	TRBJ2-5	once	CASGVYDGGTQYF	TGTGCTAGTGGTGTATACGATGGAGGGACCCAGTACTTC
TRBD1	TRBV5-1	TRBJ1-2	-	CASSRQQGEGYTF	TGCGCCAGCAGCCGGCAACAGGGGGAGGGCTACACCTTC
TRBD1	TRBV6-6	TRBJ1-2	-	CASSRQGEESGYTF	TGTGCCAGCAGTCGACAGGGGGAAGAAAGTGGCTACACCTTC
TRBD2	TRBV7-9	TRBJ2-5	-	CASSNPSGFYEQYF	TGTGCCAGCAGCAACCCTAGCGGGTTTTATGAGCAGTACTTC
TRBD1	TRBV7-9	TRBJ2-7	-	CSSSLTGANEQYF	TGTTCCAGCAGCTTAACAGGGGCGAACGAGCAGTACTTC
TRBD2	TRBV19	TRBJ2-2	-	CASIKGRAGELFF	TGTGCCAGTATCAAAGGGAGGGCCGGGGAGCTGTTTTTT
TRBD2	TRBV4-3	TRBJ2-1	-	CASSQTSGSITYNEQFF	TGCGCCAGCAGCCAAACTAGCGGGAGTATTACCTACAATGAGCAGTTCTTC
-	TRBV5-5	TRBJ1-3	-	CASSLRGFSGNTIYF	TGTGCCAGCAGCTTGCGGGGGTTTTCTGGAAACACCATATATTTT
TRBD1	TRBV19	TRBJ1-4	-	CASSGQGAEKLFF	TGTGCCAGTAGTGGACAGGGGGCTGAAAAACTGTTTTTT
TRBD2	TRBV6-5	TRBJ2-7	-	CASSLRRGSTYEQYF	TGCGCCAGCAGCCTACGGCGGGGGTCGACCTACGAGCAGTACTTC
TRBD1	TRBV29-1	TRBJ2-7	once	CSVGGPGTGSSYEQYF	TGCAGCGTTGGGGGGCCCGGGACAGGGAGCTCCTACGAGCAGTACTTC
TRBD1	TRBV11-2	TRBJ2-3	-	CASSLETGAVLILTDTQYF	TGTGCCAGCAGCTTGGAAACAGGGGCGGTTCTCATATTAACAGATACGCAGTATTTT
TRBD1	TRBV25-1	TRBJ1-6	once	CARPLTGGNSPLHF	TGTGCCAGACCCCTGACAGGGGGTAATTCACCCCTCCACTTT
-	TRBV11-3	TRBJ2-1	-	CASSPRNGNEQFF	TGTGCCAGCAGCCCTCGAAACGGGAATGAGCAGTTCTTC
TRBD2	TRBV7-9	TRBJ2-1	-	CASSLEGGTSGGEQFF	TGTGCCAGCAGCTTAGAGGGCGGGACTAGCGGTGGTGAGCAGTTCTTC
TRBD2	TRBV4-1	TRBJ2-5	-	CASSQGLLAGATETQYF	TGCGCCAGCAGCCAGGGGTTACTAGCGGGAGCTACAGAGACCCAGTACTTC
TRBD2	TRBV27	TRBJ2-1	few	CASSFGTSGRARSGEQFF	TGTGCCAGCAGTTTTGGGACTAGCGGGAGGGCGAGGTCCGGTGAGCAGTTCTTC
-	TRBV11-1	TRBJ2-5	-	CASAPHQGSQETQYF	TGTGCCAGCGCGCCACATCAGGGGTCCCAAGAGACCCAGTACTTC
TRBD2	TRBV7-2	TRBJ2-1	once	CASSFALAGTGNEQFF	TGTGCCAGCAGCTTCGCCCTAGCGGGAACGGGGAATGAGCAGTTCTTC
TRBD2	TRBV28	TRBJ2-7	-	CASSLLAGGNEQYF	TGTGCCAGCAGTTTATTAGCGGGAGGAAACGAGCAGTACTTC
-	TRBV7-2	TRBJ2-1	-	CASSLARDYNEQFF	TGTGCCAGCAGCTTAGCCAGGGACTACAATGAGCAGTTCTTC
-	TRBV7-2	TRBJ2-1	few	CASSLRSLDRLTYNEQFF	TGTGCCAGCAGCTTACGATCTCTAGACCGTCTCACCTACAATGAGCAGTTCTTC
TRBD1	TRBV11-1	TRBJ2-7	-	CASSLEAPRPGQGNYEQYF	TGTGCCAGCAGCTTAGAAGCCCCCCGACCGGGACAGGGAAACTACGAGCAGTACTTC
TRBD1	TRBV7-3	TRBJ1-2	-	CASSPQGGNYGYTF	TGTGCCAGCAGCCCTCAGGGGGGCAACTATGGCTACACCTTC
-	TRBV15	TRBJ1-2	few	CATSRDTGHGTF	TGTGCCACCAGCAGAGATACGGGACACGGCACCTTC
-	TRBV2	TRBJ2-5	-	CASTGLKETQYF	TGTGCCAGCACTGGGCTAAAAGAGACCCAGTACTTC
-	TRBV2	TRBJ1-5	-	CASSDGVNQPQHF	TGTGCCAGCAGTGACGGTGTTAATCAGCCCCAGCATTTT
-	TRBV5-1	TRBJ1-2	-	CASGTTGNYGYTF	TGCGCCAGCGGTACTACAGGAAACTATGGCTACACCTTC
-	TRBV18	TRBJ2-2	-	CASSRPTGMNTGELFF	TGTGCCAGCTCACGTCCCACAGGGATGAACACCGGGGAGCTGTTTTTT
TRBD2	TRBV7-7	TRBJ2-1	few	CASSLTSGVYNEQFF	TGTGCTAGCAGCCTAACTAGCGGAGTTTACAATGAGCAGTTCTTC
-	TRBV5-1	TRBJ2-3	few	CASSPELDTQYF	TGCGCCAGCAGCCCCGAGCTAGATACGCAGTATTTT
-	TRBV28	TRBJ2-1	-	CASSPPGSGYNEQFF	TGTGCCAGCAGTCCCCCGGGTAGCGGTTACAATGAGCAGTTCTTC
TRBD1	TRBV7-8	TRBJ1-5	-	CASSPYPTGVDQPQHF	TGTGCCAGCAGCCCATATCCGACAGGGGTGGATCAGCCCCAGCATTTT
TRBD1	TRBV25-1	TRBJ2-2	few	CASRRQGNTGELFF	TGTGCCAGCAGGAGACAGGGGAACACCGGGGAGCTGTTTTTT
TRBD1	TRBV7-9	TRBJ1-5	-	CSSSPIPGQVPQHF	TGTTCCAGCAGCCCTATTCCGGGACAGGTGCCCCAGCATTTT
TRBD1	TRBV7-9	TRBJ2-2	-	CSSTPTGGASSGELFF	TGTTCCAGCACGCCTACAGGGGGCGCGTCTTCCGGGGAGCTGTTTTTT
-	TRBV19	TRBJ2-7	-	CASTTSPGNPFLLYEQYF	TGTGCCAGTACCACCTCCCCGGGGAACCCCTTTCTCCTTTACGAGCAGTACTTC
TRBD1	TRBV15	TRBJ2-5	once	CATRARRTGETQYF	TGTGCCACCAGGGCCCGCCGGACAGGGGAGACCCAGTACTTC
TRBD2	TRBV28	TRBJ2-3	once	CASSLSVTSVIPTDTQYF	TGTGCCAGCAGTTTAAGTGTGACTAGCGTGATCCCCACAGATACGCAGTATTTT
-	TRBV5-4	TRBJ2-2	once	CASSGGGRGNTGELFF	TGTGCCAGCAGCGGGGGGGGCAGGGGAAACACCGGGGAGCTGTTTTTT
TRBD2	TRBV7-2	TRBJ2-7	-	CASSAGLAGGGREQYF	TGTGCCAGCAGCGCCGGACTAGCGGGAGGGGGCCGCGAGCAGTACTTC
TRBD2	TRBV6-4	TRBJ2-1	-	CASSPGLAGYNEQFF	TGTGCCAGCAGCCCCGGTCTAGCGGGGTACAATGAGCAGTTCTTC
TRBD1	TRBV7-3	TRBJ2-1	-	CASSLKNPGSGGYNEQFF	TGTGCCAGCAGCTTAAAGAACCCCGGGTCAGGGGGTTACAATGAGCAGTTCTTC
-	TRBV4-3	TRBJ2-4	-	CASSQGGQLAKNIQYF	TGCGCCAGCAGCCAGGGTGGACAACTAGCCAAAAACATTCAGTACTTC
TRBD1	TRBV5-1	TRBJ1-2	-	CASSPDRGFTYGYTF	TGCGCCAGCAGCCCGGACAGGGGGTTTACCTATGGCTACACCTTC
TRBD1	TRBV7-6	TRBJ2-1	-	CASSRQGAFDEQFF	TGTGCCAGCAGCCGACAGGGGGCATTCGATGAGCAGTTCTTC
-	TRBV29-1	TRBJ1-1	-	CGVLHSGEEGNTEAFF	TGCGGGGTCTTGCATTCAGGGGAAGAAGGGAACACTGAAGCTTTCTTT
TRBD2	TRBV5-1	TRBJ2-1	-	CASSPRGAGGGNEQFF	TGCGCCAGCAGTCCCCGGGGCGCGGGGGGAGGCAATGAGCAGTTCTTC
-	TRBV4-2	TRBJ2-3	-	CASSQESLARTDTQYF	TGTGCCAGCAGCCAAGAGTCCCTAGCCCGCACAGATACGCAGTATTTT
TRBD2	TRBV9	TRBJ2-1	once	CASSVGGGPYNEQFF	TGTGCCAGCAGCGTCGGGGGAGGGCCGTACAATGAGCAGTTCTTC
TRBD1	TRBV19	TRBJ1-4	-	CASSMRQGNEKLFF	TGTGCCAGTAGTATGCGACAGGGGAATGAAAAACTGTTTTTT
-	TRBV7-2	TRBJ1-5	-	CASSPRQAGNQPQHF	TGTGCCAGCAGCCCCCGACAGGCGGGTAATCAGCCCCAGCATTTT